This TCR beta chain was identified during a study of cytomegalovirus exposure and HLA in healthy donors. The J segment lost 7 bases and the V segment lost 4 bases, leaving 9 bases of the junction unmatched. The germline gives CDR1 SGHVS, CDR2 FNYEAQ. CDR3 length equals 15 residues. Vbeta (60) and Jbeta (13) primers were used in the PCR. Profiled with immunoSEQ multiplex PCR; TCRdb holds only in-frame clones, not every one. The listing records approximately 120,000 clones. Study-level findings and limits: Later on, analysis showed that most CMV-associated TCR beta chains appeared to be HLA-restricted. In a later analysis, HLA-associated beta chains showed higher expansion and lower generation probabilities than comparable chains. According to the study, 180 or so TCR beta chains were cytomegalovirus-associated.

A remark on this clone: Antigen unknown.

The sequence derives from a man younger than 40 in good health and CMV-seronegative. The chain recombines TRBV7-6 with TRBJ2-1; the match to TRBD2 covers 8 bases. The material sequenced was PBMCs. The CDR3 is CASSSWGSGTNEQFF. DNA for the CDR3: TGTGCCAGCAGCTCTTGGGGTAGCGGGACTAATGAGCAGTTCTTC.